This entry lists 16 T cell receptor beta chains sequenced from one sample in a study of T cell changes during pregnancy in multiple sclerosis. The table came from immunoSEQ multiplex PCR; TCRdb's copy has only in-frame clones and leaves some out. The table has roughly 86,000 clones, approximately 92% seen once. The sample in question was peripheral blood, obtained in the first trimester of pregnancy. Receptors originate from a female donor with multiple sclerosis, enrolled in a pregnancy study.

CDR3 in amino acids: CASLGSPTYEQYF. CDR3 in DNA: TGTGCCAGCTTAGGGAGCCCTACCTACGAGCAGTACTTC. The chain uses TRBV6-5 and TRBJ2-7, with a tentative D call TRBD2 (5 bases). Germline assignment: CDR1 MNHEY and CDR2 SVGAGI. The V end lost 8 bases, the J end lost 2 bases, and 13 bases lay between the germline ends. This CDR3 is 13 amino acids long.

This clone has a single count. The rearrangement links TRBV27 to TRBJ2-5; D unresolved. The V and J ends lost 5 bases and 0 bases respectively, with 7 bases between them. CDR3 length: 13 residues. The germline V gene has CDR1 MNHEY and CDR2 SMNVEV (reference sequence). The CDR3 is CASSPRYQETQYF. Written as DNA, the CDR3 is TGTGCCAGCAGTCCCAGGTACCAAGAGACCCAGTACTTC.

This clone occurred once. DNA for the CDR3: TGTGCCAGCAGTTATTCGACAGGGGGTTATGGCTACACCTTC. Its translation is CASSYSTGGYGYTF. The chain has TRBV6-5 and TRBJ1-2; the match to TRBD1 covers 9 bases. The CDR3 runs 14 residues. Germline lookup yields CDR1 MNHEY and CDR2 SVGAGI. Trimming at V came to 3 bases and at J to 5 bases, leaving 4 bases not matched to a gene.

Only one count was recorded for this clone. This rearrangement joins TRBV10-3 to TRBJ2-5, with 11 positions matching TRBD2. This CDR3 spans 15 amino acids. In germline, CDR1 is ENHRY, CDR2 SYGVKD. The junction had 3 bases not matched to a gene; V was cut back by 6 bases and J by 0 bases. The CDR3 protein is CAISGLAGYQETQYF. For the CDR3, the DNA is TGTGCCATCAGCGGACTAGCGGGCTACCAAGAGACCCAGTACTTC.

In this sample, this clone turned up once. The rearrangement joins TRBV27 to TRBJ1-1; D might be TRBD1 (5 bases). The CDR3 spans 14 residues. Trimming removed 3 bases at V and 1 base at J, with 9 bases between. Germline CDR1 reads MNHEY; CDR2 reads SMNVEV (reference sequence). CDR3 in amino acids: CASSFRGGNTEAFF. CDR3 coding DNA: TGTGCCAGCAGTTTCCGGGGGGGGAACACTGAAGCTTTCTTT.

The genes are TRBV7-9 and TRBJ2-1, with TRBD2 identical over 8 bases. V was pared by 5 bases and J by 1 base, with 7 bases of the junction left unmatched. CDR1 is SEHNR and CDR2 is FQNEAQ in the germline V gene (reference sequence). The CDR3 sequence is 16 residues long. CDR3 loop: CASSEMGLGSYNEQFF. The CDR3 coding sequence is TGTGCCAGCAGCGAGATGGGACTAGGGTCCTACAATGAGCAGTTCTTC.

This rearrangement joins TRBV7-9 to TRBJ2-1, with D uncertain. Germline V lookup: CDR1 SEHNR, CDR2 FQNEAQ (reference sequence). This CDR3 has 15 residues. V lost 5 bases, J lost 0 bases, and 11 bases lay in between. The CDR3 DNA follows: TGTGCCAGCAGCCCAGGTAAAAGCTCCTACAATGAGCAGTTCTTC. This sequence encodes CASSPGKSSYNEQFF.

This sequence joins TRBV10-3 and TRBJ1-2; D is uncertain. The germline V and J ends were trimmed by 8 bases and 6 bases, with 22 bases remaining between them. The CDR3 has 15 amino acids. Looked up from germline, CDR1 is ENHRY and CDR2 is SYGVKD. CDR3 region: CAILRQGHPSDGYTF. The CDR3 coding sequence is TGTGCCATCCTGAGACAAGGCCATCCTTCCGATGGCTACACCTTC.

V and J are TRBV19 and TRBJ2-7, with D uncertain. CDR1 is LNHDA and CDR2 is SQIVND in the germline V gene (reference sequence). The ends were cut back, 0 bases at V and 4 bases at J, with 7 bases in the middle. The CDR3 loop spans 13 amino acids. CDR3: CASSIDVEYEQYF. The DNA of the CDR3 is TGTGCCAGTAGTATAGATGTAGAGTACGAGCAGTACTTC.

The chain recombines TRBV10-3 with TRBJ2-6, with 7 bases identical to TRBD1. Germline CDR1 reads ENHRY; CDR2 reads SYGVKD. J was trimmed by 4 bases and V by 3 bases; bases with no gene match: 3. The CDR3 length is 15 residues. CDR3 amino acids: CAISDTGVGANVLTF. CDR3 sequence (DNA): TGTGCCATCAGTGACACAGGGGTAGGGGCCAACGTCCTGACTTTC.

This clone was recorded only once. The chain combines TRBV4-2 with TRBJ2-5, with 7 positions matching TRBD1. Germline trimming cut 0 bases from V and 4 bases from J; bases unmatched to any gene: 5. Germline V lookup: CDR1 LGHNA, CDR2 YNFKEQ. The CDR3 length is 15 residues. The CDR3: CASSQDGTGVETQYF. DNA for the CDR3: TGTGCCAGCAGCCAAGATGGAACAGGGGTAGAGACCCAGTACTTC.

This rearrangement joins TRBV7-8 to TRBJ2-7; 7 bases line up with TRBD2. This CDR3 has 17 amino acids. The trim removed 0 bases at V and 0 bases at J, leaving 8 bases unmatched. In germline, CDR1 is SGHVS, CDR2 FQNEAQ. The CDR3 DNA follows: TGTGCCAGCAGCTTAGCGGGGCTAGCGGAAGCCTCCTACGAGCAGTACTTC. Translation: CASSLAGLAEASYEQYF. Full variable domain (outside the CDR3, taken from reference TRBV7-8 and TRBJ2-7): GAGVSQSPRYKVAKRGQDVALRCDPISGHVSLFWYQQALGQGPEFLTYFQNEAQLDKSGLPSDRFFAERPEGSVSTLKIQRTQQEDSAVYLCASSLAGLAEASYEQYFGPGTRLTVT.

The genes are TRBV15 and TRBJ1-1, with no clear D. The V end lost 0 bases, the J end lost 5 bases, and 10 bases lay between the germline ends. The germline V gene encodes CDR1 LNHNV and CDR2 YYDKDF (reference sequence). The CDR3 sequence is 14 residues long. CDR3 in amino acids: CATSRDLRVTEAFF. CDR3 in DNA: TGTGCCACCAGCAGAGATTTAAGAGTTACTGAAGCTTTCTTT.

This clone turned up a few times. V is TRBV4-1 and J is TRBJ2-1; no clear D. The germline gives CDR1 MGHRA, CDR2 YSYEKL. This CDR3 has 13 amino acids. V lost 1 base to trimming and J lost 4 bases, with 5 bases between them. The DNA of the CDR3 is TGCGCCAGCAGCCAAGCCAGGTACAATGAGCAGTTCTTC. This translates into CASSQARYNEQFF.

The V gene is TRBV5-1, the J gene TRBJ2-1; 13 positions match TRBD2. CDR1 is SGHRS, CDR2 YFSETQ, per germline. There are 16 residues in the CDR3. V lost 2 bases and J lost 8; bases outside the gene matches: 7. CDR3 sequence (DNA): TGCGCCAGCAGCTTAGGACTAGCGGGAGAAAGGTATGAGCAGTTCTTC. Translation: CASSLGLAGERYEQFF.

The gene calls are TRBV27 and TRBJ1-1; TRBD1 might be the D (6 bases). CDR3 length equals 13 residues. Germline V gene data show CDR1 as MNHEY and CDR2 as SMNVEV (reference sequence). With 5 bases removed from V and 4 bases from J, the gap between germline ends came to 11 bases. DNA for the CDR3: TGTGCCAGCAGTATTGGACAGCGCACTGAAGCTTTCTTT. Translation gives CASSIGQRTEAFF.